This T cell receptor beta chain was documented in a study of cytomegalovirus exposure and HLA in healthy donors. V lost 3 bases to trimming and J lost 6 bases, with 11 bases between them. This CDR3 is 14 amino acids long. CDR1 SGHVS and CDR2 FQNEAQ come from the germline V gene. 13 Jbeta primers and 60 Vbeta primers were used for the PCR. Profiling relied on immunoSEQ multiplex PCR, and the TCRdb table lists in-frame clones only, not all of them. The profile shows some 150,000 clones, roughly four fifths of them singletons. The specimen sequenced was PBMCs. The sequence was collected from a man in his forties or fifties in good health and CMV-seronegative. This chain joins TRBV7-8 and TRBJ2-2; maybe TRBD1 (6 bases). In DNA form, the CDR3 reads TGTGCCAGCAGCTTGGCTACAGGGTCCGGGGAGCTGTTTTTT. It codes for CASSLATGSGELFF.